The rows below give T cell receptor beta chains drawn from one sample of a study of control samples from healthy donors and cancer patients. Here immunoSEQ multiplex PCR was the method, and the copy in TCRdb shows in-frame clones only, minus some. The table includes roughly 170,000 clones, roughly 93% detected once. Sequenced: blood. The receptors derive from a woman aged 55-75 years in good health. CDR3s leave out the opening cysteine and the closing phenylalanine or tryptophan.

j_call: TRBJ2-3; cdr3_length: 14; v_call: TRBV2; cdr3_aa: ASSIDRESSTDTQY
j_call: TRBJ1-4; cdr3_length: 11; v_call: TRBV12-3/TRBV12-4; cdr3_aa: ASSLVQARELF
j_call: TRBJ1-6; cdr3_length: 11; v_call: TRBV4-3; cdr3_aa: ASSQLQVSPLH
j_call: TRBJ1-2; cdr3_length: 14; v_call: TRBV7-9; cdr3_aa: ASSLESAGGNYGYT
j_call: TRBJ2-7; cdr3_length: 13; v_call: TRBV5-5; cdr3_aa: ASSSGNVLDPEQY
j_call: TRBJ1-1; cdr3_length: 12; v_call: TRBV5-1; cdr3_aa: ASSLGGTNTEAF
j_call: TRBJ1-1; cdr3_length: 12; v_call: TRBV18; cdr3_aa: ASSPLAGTTEAF
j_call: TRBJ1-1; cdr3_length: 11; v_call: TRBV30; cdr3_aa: AWSVQGAAEAF
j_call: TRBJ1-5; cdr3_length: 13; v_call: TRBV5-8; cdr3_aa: ASSFLGMGNQPQH
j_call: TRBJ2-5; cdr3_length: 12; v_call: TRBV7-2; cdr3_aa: ASSPQGGAETQY
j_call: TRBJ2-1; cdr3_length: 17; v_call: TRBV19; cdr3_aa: ASRGRTSGALSSYNEQF
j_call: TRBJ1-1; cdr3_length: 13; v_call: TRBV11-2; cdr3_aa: ASSLGRRPGAEAF
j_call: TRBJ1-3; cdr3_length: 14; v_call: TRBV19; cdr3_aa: ASTRTTGDTGNTIY
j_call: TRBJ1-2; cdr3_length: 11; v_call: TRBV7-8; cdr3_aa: ASSRQGAGGYT
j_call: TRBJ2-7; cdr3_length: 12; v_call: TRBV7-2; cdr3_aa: ASSSRLASYEQY
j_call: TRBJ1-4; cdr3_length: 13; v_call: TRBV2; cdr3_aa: ASSAEGQGYEKLF
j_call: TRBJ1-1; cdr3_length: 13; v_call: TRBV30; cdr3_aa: AFEGAGFSNTEAF
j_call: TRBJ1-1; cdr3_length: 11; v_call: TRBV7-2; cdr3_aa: ASLGQMNTEAF
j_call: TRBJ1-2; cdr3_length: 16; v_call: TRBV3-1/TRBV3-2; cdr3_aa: ASSQEYKGGSVDYGYT
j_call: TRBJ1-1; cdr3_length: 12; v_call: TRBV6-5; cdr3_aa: ASSYSDRTTEAF
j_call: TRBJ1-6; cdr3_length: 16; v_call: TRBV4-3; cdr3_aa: ASSQAGTGGSYNSPLH
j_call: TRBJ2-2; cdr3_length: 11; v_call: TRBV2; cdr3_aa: ASNLQNTGELF
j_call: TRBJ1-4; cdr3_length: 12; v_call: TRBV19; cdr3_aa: ASSGGAANEKLF
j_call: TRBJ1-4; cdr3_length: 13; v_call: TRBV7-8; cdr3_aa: ASSGAGWANEKLF
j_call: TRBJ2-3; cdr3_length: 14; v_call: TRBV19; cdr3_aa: ASSIIAGRQKDTQY
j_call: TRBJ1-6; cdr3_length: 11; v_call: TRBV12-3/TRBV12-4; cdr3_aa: ASSLNRESPLH
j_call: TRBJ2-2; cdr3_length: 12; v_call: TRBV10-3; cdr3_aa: AIRGQRNTGELF
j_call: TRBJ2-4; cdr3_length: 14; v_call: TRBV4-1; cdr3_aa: ASSPGMGLAKNIQY
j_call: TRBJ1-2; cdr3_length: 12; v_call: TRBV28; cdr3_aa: ASNDRGKGYGYT
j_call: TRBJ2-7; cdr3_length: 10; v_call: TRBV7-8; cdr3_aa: ASSFSGAEQY
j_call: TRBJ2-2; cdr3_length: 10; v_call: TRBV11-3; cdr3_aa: ASSPLSGELF
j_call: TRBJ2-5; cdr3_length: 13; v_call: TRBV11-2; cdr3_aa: ASSSNPTGRETQY
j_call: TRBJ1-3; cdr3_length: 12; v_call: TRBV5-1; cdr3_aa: ASSLDRVRNTIY
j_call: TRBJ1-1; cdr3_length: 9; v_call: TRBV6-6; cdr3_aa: ASNKGTEAF
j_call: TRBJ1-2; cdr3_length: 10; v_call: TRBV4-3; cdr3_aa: ASSQAGAGYT
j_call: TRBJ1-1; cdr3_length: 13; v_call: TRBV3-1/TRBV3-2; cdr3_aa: ASSQGSVWDGYAF
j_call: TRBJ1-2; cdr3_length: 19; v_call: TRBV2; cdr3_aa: ASSELALLKPRGETNYGYT
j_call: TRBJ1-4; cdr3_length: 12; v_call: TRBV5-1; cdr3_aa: ASSSRGTNEKLF
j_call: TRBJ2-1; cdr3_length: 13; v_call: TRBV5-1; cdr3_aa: ASSLPAGGQDEQF
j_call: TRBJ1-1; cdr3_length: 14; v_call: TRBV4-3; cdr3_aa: ASSPTAGSLNTEAF
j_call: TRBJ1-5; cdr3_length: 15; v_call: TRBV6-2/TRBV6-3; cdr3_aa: ASSTHPTGGSNQPQH
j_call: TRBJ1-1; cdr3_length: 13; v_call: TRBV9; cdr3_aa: ASSVDQGMNTEAF